These 10 T cell receptor beta chains came from one sample sequenced in a study of cytomegalovirus exposure and HLA in healthy donors. The PCR was carried out with 60 Vbeta primers and 13 Jbeta primers. Clones were read by immunoSEQ multiplex PCR, and TCRdb kept only the in-frame ones, dropping some. The table has over 150,000 clones, around 77% seen once. Sequencing was carried out using PBMCs. The receptors shown here come from a man aged 25-45 years in good health and CMV-seropositive.

CDR3 loop: CASSRTPQGYEQYF. The CDR3 region has the DNA TGTGCCAGCAGCAGAACACCCCAGGGGTACGAGCAGTACTTC. This chain links TRBV5-4 with TRBJ2-7; possible D gene TRBD1, 6 bases. Germline V gene sequence: CDR1 SGHNT, CDR2 YYREEE (reference sequence). This CDR3 is built from 14 residues. Between the trimmed V and J ends, which lost 4 bases and 4 bases, there was a span of 15 bases.

Only one count was recorded for this clone. The chain couples TRBV30 to TRBJ1-6; unclear D gene. The CDR3 spans 14 residues. The V end lost 1 base, the J end lost 7 bases, and 11 bases lay between the germline ends. Germline-derived CDR1 and CDR2 are GTSNPN and SVGIG (reference sequence). CDR3 in amino acids: CAWSGLTRNSPLHF. CDR3 coding DNA: TGTGCCTGGAGTGGTCTGACACGGAATTCACCCCTCCACTTT.

The chain uses TRBV7-6 and TRBJ2-2; a possible D gene is TRBD1 (5 bases). V was trimmed by 5 bases and J by 1 base, leaving 14 bases between them. This CDR3 region has 16 residues. Germline-derived CDR1 and CDR2 are SGHVS and FNYEAQ. CDR3 nucleotides: TGTGCCAGCAGCCCTAGGCGGCAGGGGAACACCGGGGAGCTGTTTTTT. Its protein product is CASSPRRQGNTGELFF.

The chain couples TRBV25-1 to TRBJ1-6, with D unresolved. V gave up 5 bases and J gave up 0 bases, with 8 bases separating them. This CDR3 region has 15 residues. Per germline, CDR1 MGHDK and CDR2 SYGVNS. CDR3 residues: CASSLPSSYNSPLHF. CDR3 coding DNA: TGTGCCAGCAGTCTCCCGAGCTCCTATAATTCACCCCTCCACTTT.

This clone was found a few times. The chain couples TRBV7-2 to TRBJ1-2, with D tentatively TRBD1 (6 bases). CDR1 and CDR2 (germline): SGHTA, FQGNSA. Trimming took off 5 bases at V and 4 bases at J, with 17 bases between the two ends. This CDR3 is built from 15 residues. CDR3: CASSPGTPPGYGYTF. The CDR3 coding sequence is TGTGCCAGCAGCCCTGGGACACCTCCCGGCTATGGCTACACCTTC. Full variable domain (outside the CDR3, taken from reference TRBV7-2 and TRBJ1-2): GAGVSQSPSNKVTEKGKDVELRCDPISGHTALYWYRQSLGQGLEFLIYFQGNSAPDKSGLPSDRFSAERTGGSVSTLTIQRTQQEDSAVYLCASSPGTPPGYGYTFGSGTRLTVV.

The chain links TRBV28 to TRBJ2-2, with D uncertain. Germline loops: CDR1 MDHEN, CDR2 SYDVKM. This CDR3 has 13 residues. Trimming took 5 bases from V and 1 from J, leaving 5 bases between them. In DNA form, the CDR3 reads TGTGCCAGCAGTCAAATGAACACCGGGGAGCTGTTTTTT. Protein product: CASSQMNTGELFF.

The chain joins TRBV18 to TRBJ2-7; tentatively, D is TRBD2 (5 bases). The CDR3 sequence is 13 residues long. The ends were cut back, 2 bases at V and 5 bases at J, with 10 bases in the middle. Germline values: CDR1 KGHSH, CDR2 LQKENI. This CDR3 is CASSPAGVDEQYF. Here the CDR3 DNA reads TGTGCCAGCTCACCAGCCGGGGTGGACGAGCAGTACTTC. The full variable domain, rest sourced from reference TRBV18 and TRBJ2-7, is NAGVMQNPRHLVRRRGQEARLRCSPMKGHSHVYWYRQLPEEGLKFMVYLQKENIIDESGMPKERFSAEFPKEGPSILRIQQVVRGDSAAYFCASSPAGVDEQYFGPGTRLTVT.

The rearrangement uses TRBV27 and TRBJ2-2, with TRBD1 matching 11 bases. Trimming cost V 5 bases and J 4 bases; bases outside gene matches: 6. Germline loops: CDR1 MNHEY, CDR2 SMNVEV (reference sequence). The CDR3 runs 16 residues. The chain's CDR3 is CASSPGTGGLTGELFF. The CDR3, as DNA: TGTGCCAGCAGTCCCGGGACAGGGGGACTCACCGGGGAGCTGTTTTTT.

The chain links TRBV13 to TRBJ2-2; 7 bases match TRBD1. V dropped 2 bases and J dropped 5; count of bases not matched to a gene: 11. The CDR3 totals 17 residues. In germline, CDR1 is PRHDT, CDR2 FYEKMQ (reference sequence). The CDR3 sequence is CASSLYGTEGTTGELFF. The CDR3 nucleotides read TGTGCCAGCAGCTTATATGGGACAGAGGGTACTACCGGGGAGCTGTTTTTT.

This chain connects TRBV2 to TRBJ2-5; 8 bases line up with TRBD1. The germline CDR1 and CDR2 sequences are SNHLY and FYNNEI. Trimming removed 6 bases from V and 4 bases from J; junction bases left unmatched: 4. The CDR3 covers 13 residues. The DNA of the CDR3 is TGTGCCAGCAGCGGACAGGGCCTAGAGACCCAGTACTTC. Amino acids: CASSGQGLETQYF.